This T cell receptor beta chain is from a study of chronic HIV infection and antiretroviral therapy. The table lists this clonotype with many counts. TCRdb fed the 5' RACE reads into MiXCR, producing one record per CDR3 protein. The sample holds some 38,000 distinct CDR3 sequences, about 8.9% seen once. CDR1 is SQVTM, CDR2 ANQGSEA, per germline. The CDR3 is 15 amino acids. The ends were cut back, 6 bases at V and 6 bases at J, with 24 bases in the middle. This clonotype was obtained from an adult who had HIV and had not received antiretroviral therapy, or was an uninfected healthy control (not recorded which). The specimen was peripheral blood. The rearrangement links TRBV29-1 to TRBJ2-7; a weak D match, TRBD2 (6 bases). The CDR3 is CSVAGSSGSSFEQYF. The CDR3 bases are TGCAGCGTCGCGGGAAGTAGCGGTTCCTCGTTCGAGCAGTACTTC.